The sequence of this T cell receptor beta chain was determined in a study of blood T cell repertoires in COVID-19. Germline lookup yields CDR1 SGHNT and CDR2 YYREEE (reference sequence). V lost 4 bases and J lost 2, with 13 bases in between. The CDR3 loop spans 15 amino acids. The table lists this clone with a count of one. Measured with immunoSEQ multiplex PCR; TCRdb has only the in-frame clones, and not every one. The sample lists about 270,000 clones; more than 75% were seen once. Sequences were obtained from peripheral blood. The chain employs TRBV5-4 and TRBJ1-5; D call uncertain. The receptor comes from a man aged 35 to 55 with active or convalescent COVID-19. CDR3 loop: CASSDDPGGNQPQHF. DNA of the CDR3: TGTGCCAGCAGCGATGACCCAGGCGGCAATCAGCCCCAGCATTTT.